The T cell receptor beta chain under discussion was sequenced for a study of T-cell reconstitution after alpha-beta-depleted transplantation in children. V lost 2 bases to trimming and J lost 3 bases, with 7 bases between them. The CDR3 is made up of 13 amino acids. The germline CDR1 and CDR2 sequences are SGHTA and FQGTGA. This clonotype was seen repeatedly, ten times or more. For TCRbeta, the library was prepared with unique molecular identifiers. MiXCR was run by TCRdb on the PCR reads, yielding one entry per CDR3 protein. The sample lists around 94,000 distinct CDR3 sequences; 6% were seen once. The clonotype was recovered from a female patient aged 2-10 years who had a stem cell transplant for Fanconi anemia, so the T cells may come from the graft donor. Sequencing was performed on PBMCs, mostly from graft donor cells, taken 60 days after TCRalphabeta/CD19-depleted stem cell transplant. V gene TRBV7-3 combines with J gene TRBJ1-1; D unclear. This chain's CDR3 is CASSLYPYTEAFF. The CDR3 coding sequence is TGTGCCAGCAGCTTATACCCGTACACTGAAGCTTTCTTT. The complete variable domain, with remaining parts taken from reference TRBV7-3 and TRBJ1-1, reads GAGVSQTPSNKVTEKGKYVELRCDPISGHTALYWYRQSLGQGPEFLIYFQGTGAADDSGLPNDRFFAVRPEGSVSTLKIQRTERGDSAVYLCASSLYPYTEAFFGQGTRLTVV.